These 24 T cell receptor beta chains came from one sample sequenced in a study of cytomegalovirus exposure and HLA in healthy donors. Method: immunoSEQ multiplex PCR; TCRdb's copy keeps in-frame clones and lacks some. This sample has almost 200,000 clones, with roughly three quarters found just once. The specimen was PBMCs. Source of these receptors: a woman in her thirties in good health and CMV-seronegative.

V gene TRBV2 combines with J gene TRBJ2-2, with 8 bases aligning to TRBD2. Germline trimming cut 1 base from V and 4 bases from J; bases unmatched to any gene: 2. The germline V gene encodes CDR1 SNHLY and CDR2 FYNNEI. This CDR3 region has 15 residues. In DNA, the CDR3 is TGTGCCAGCAGTGAAGACCGGGGGGGCACCGGGGAGCTGTTTTTT. Its translation: CASSEDRGGTGELFF.

V gene TRBV7-9 combines with J gene TRBJ1-1; D is ambiguous. This CDR3 spans 14 amino acids. Germline CDR1 and CDR2: SEHNR and FQNEAQ (reference sequence). Trimming cost V 5 bases and J 6 bases, with 16 bases left between them. The CDR3 nucleotides are TGTGCCAGCAGCCACTCGGCCCGGGAGGCTGAAGCTTTCTTT. Translated: CASSHSAREAEAFF. The full variable domain, with the rest looked up from reference TRBV7-9 and TRBJ1-1, is DTGVSQNPRHKITKRGQNVTFRCDPISEHNRLYWYRQTLGQGPEFLTYFQNEAQLEKSRLLSDRFSAERPKGSFSTLEIQRTEQGDSAMYLCASSHSAREAEAFFGQGTRLTVV.

V gene TRBV30 combines with J gene TRBJ1-6; TRBD1 is a possible D gene (6 bases). Germline V gene lookup returns CDR1 GTSNPN and CDR2 SVGIG (reference sequence). Trimming stripped 3 bases from V and 0 bases from J, with 15 bases between. CDR3 length equals 17 residues. The CDR3 is CAWRGASWSSYNSPLHF. DNA for the CDR3: TGTGCCTGGAGGGGGGCCTCGTGGAGCTCCTATAATTCACCCCTCCACTTT.

The chain uses TRBV5-6 and TRBJ1-2; 7 positions match TRBD1. The CDR3 loop spans 13 amino acids. The germline V gene encodes CDR1 SGHDT and CDR2 YYEEEE. The V segment lost 4 bases and the J segment 4 bases; nucleotides outside the gene matches: 4. CDR3 in DNA: TGTGCCAGCAGCAGGGGACAGATCTATGGCTACACCTTC. Protein product: CASSRGQIYGYTF.

The chain is built from TRBV4-1 and TRBJ1-6, with D possibly TRBD1 on 5 matching bases. Trimming pared 0 bases from V and 12 bases from J, leaving 15 bases between. This CDR3 spans 15 amino acids. From germline, CDR1 is MGHRA and CDR2 YSYEKL. The CDR3 region is CASSQESRGSLPLHF. In DNA form, the CDR3 reads TGCGCCAGCAGCCAAGAGTCAAGGGGATCTTTACCCCTCCACTTT.

Only a few counts were recorded for this clone. The identical CDR3 is also encoded by other nucleotide sequences in the sample. V gene TRBV4-2 combines with J gene TRBJ2-7; D is perhaps TRBD1 (5 bases). From germline, CDR1 is LGHNA and CDR2 YNFKEQ. This CDR3 has 14 residues. The V end lost 1 base, the J end lost 4 bases, and 11 bases lay between the germline ends. CDR3 residues: CASSQGQGSYEQYF. In DNA, the CDR3 is TGTGCCAGCAGCCAAGGGCAGGGTTCGTACGAGCAGTACTTC.

This clone was counted between two and nine times. The V call is TRBV30, the J call TRBJ1-1; tentative D call: TRBD1 (6 bases). Germline CDR1 is GTSNPN and CDR2 is SVGIG (reference sequence). V dropped 3 bases and J dropped 5 bases, with 10 bases sitting between them. This CDR3 region has 12 residues. The CDR3 DNA is TGTGCCTGGAGGGGGGCTTTGACTGAAGCTTTCTTT. Its protein product is CAWRGALTEAFF.

The genes are TRBV7-6 and TRBJ2-5, with D maybe TRBD1 (5 bases). The V and J ends lost 1 base and 0 bases respectively, with 6 bases between them. Per the germline V gene, CDR1 is SGHVS and CDR2 is FNYEAQ. The CDR3 has 14 amino acids. The CDR3 DNA is TGTGCCAGCAGCTTAGAGGGGTACCAAGAGACCCAGTACTTC. As protein: CASSLEGYQETQYF. Full variable domain (rest looked up from reference TRBV7-6 and TRBJ2-5): GAGVSQSPRYKVTKRGQDVALRCDPISGHVSLYWYRQALGQGPEFLTYFNYEAQQDKSGLPNDRFSAERPEGSISTLTIQRTEQRDSAMYRCASSLEGYQETQYFGPGTRLLVL.

The gene calls are TRBV5-1 and TRBJ2-3; D may be TRBD1 (7 bases). Germline V CDR1 and CDR2: SGHRS, YFSETQ. V lost 3 bases to trimming and J lost 2 bases, with 13 bases between them. The CDR3 is 15 amino acids. The CDR3 DNA sequence: TGCGCCAGCAGCTGGGCGGGACAGTCCACAGATACGCAGTATTTT. Its translation: CASSWAGQSTDTQYF.

This clone was picked up one time. The rearrangement links TRBV14 to TRBJ2-1; tentatively, D is TRBD1 (6 bases). Trimming pared 4 bases from V and 2 bases from J, leaving 12 bases between. The CDR3 runs 15 residues. Germline CDR1 SGHDN, CDR2 FVKESK. CDR3 nucleotides: TGTGCCAGCAGCCGATCGAGACAGGCCTACAATGAGCAGTTCTTC. Protein product: CASSRSRQAYNEQFF.

This sequence joins TRBV7-9 and TRBJ1-2, with D unclear. V was clipped by 1 base and J by 7 bases, with 10 bases between them. Germline V lookup: CDR1 SEHNR, CDR2 FQNEAQ (reference sequence). CDR3 size: 13 residues. CDR3 bases: TGTGCCAGCAGCTTAGACCTCACGGGTGGCTACACCTTC. Its protein is CASSLDLTGGYTF.

This sequence joins TRBV7-9 and TRBJ1-5; 8 bases are a match to TRBD1. Trimming cost V 4 bases and J 0 bases; bases outside gene matches: 11. CDR1 and CDR2 (germline): SEHNR, FQNEAQ (reference sequence). This CDR3 is built from 18 residues. CDR3 protein: CASSSSGTGLPSNQPQHF. The CDR3 DNA reads TGTGCCAGCAGCTCTTCCGGGACAGGTTTGCCTAGCAATCAGCCCCAGCATTTT. The whole variable domain, remainder taken from reference TRBV7-9 and TRBJ1-5, is DTGVSQNPRHKITKRGQNVTFRCDPISEHNRLYWYRQTLGQGPEFLTYFQNEAQLEKSRLLSDRFSAERPKGSFSTLEIQRTEQGDSAMYLCASSSSGTGLPSNQPQHFGDGTRLSIL.

This chain connects TRBV5-1 to TRBJ2-7; 12 bases agree with TRBD1. Germline V CDR1 and CDR2: SGHRS, YFSETQ. The CDR3 spans 15 residues. With V trimmed by 0 bases and J by 4 bases, 2 bases remained unmatched. The CDR3 DNA is TGCGCCAGCAGCTTGGCGGGACAGGGGGCTTACGAGCAGTACTTC. Protein product: CASSLAGQGAYEQYF.

The V call is TRBV4-2, the J call TRBJ2-1, with TRBD2 matching 9 bases. This CDR3 contains 15 residues. V lost 0 bases to trimming and J lost 6 bases; unmatched junction nucleotides: 3. Germline V gives CDR1 LGHNA, CDR2 YNFKEQ. This chain's CDR3 is CASSQEWTSANEQFF. The CDR3 DNA is TGTGCCAGCAGCCAAGAATGGACTAGCGCCAATGAGCAGTTCTTC.

V is TRBV4-2 and J is TRBJ2-3, with TRBD2 matching 13 bases. The germline V gene encodes CDR1 LGHNA and CDR2 YNFKEQ. Unmatched junction bases numbered 8, after V lost 1 base and J lost 1 base. This CDR3 region has 19 residues. This chain's CDR3 is CASSQGGTSGIWGTDTQYF. Written as DNA, the CDR3 is TGTGCCAGCAGCCAAGGGGGGACTAGCGGGATATGGGGCACAGATACGCAGTATTTT.

V is TRBV5-1 and J is TRBJ2-7; 7 bases map to TRBD1. The CDR3 loop spans 15 amino acids. Per the germline V gene, CDR1 is SGHRS and CDR2 is YFSETQ. Losses at the gene ends were 5 bases for V and 8 bases for J; bases not matched to a gene: 16. The CDR3 nucleotides read TGCGCCAGCAGTCCCTCTGGGACAGTGGTAGTCCAGCAGTACTTC. This sequence encodes CASSPSGTVVVQQYF.

The rearrangement links TRBV27 to TRBJ2-5; the match to TRBD1 covers 10 bases. The DNA end is more similar to TRBJ2-7, so the J call may be wrong. Germline V gene sequence: CDR1 MNHEY, CDR2 SMNVEV (reference sequence). The CDR3 length is 14 residues. CDR3 DNA: TGTGCCAGCAGTTTCAGGGACAGGGGTCTCGAGCAGTACTTC. Translating it yields CASSFRDRGLEQYF.

The rearrangement joins TRBV5-6 to TRBJ1-4, with D possibly being TRBD1 (5 bases). This CDR3 has 14 residues. V was clipped by 4 bases and J by 4 bases, with 11 bases between them. The V gene's germline CDR1 is SGHDT and CDR2 YYEEEE. The CDR3 DNA follows: TGTGCCAGCAGCCTCCGGGGGGGTAATGAAAAACTGTTTTTT. Residues: CASSLRGGNEKLFF.

This clone was found a few times. The genes are TRBV25-1 and TRBJ1-5, with D perhaps matching TRBD1 (5 bases). The CDR3 spans 15 residues. V was clipped by 2 bases and J by 0 bases, with 8 bases between them. Looked up from germline, CDR1 is MGHDK and CDR2 is SYGVNS. The CDR3 nucleotides read TGTGCCAGCAGTGAACAGGGATATAGCAATCAGCCCCAGCATTTT. Encoded protein: CASSEQGYSNQPQHF.

Only one count was recorded for this clone. The rearrangement links TRBV30 to TRBJ1-4; tentatively, D is TRBD1 (5 bases). The CDR3 totals 14 residues. Per germline, CDR1 GTSNPN and CDR2 SVGIG (reference sequence). Deletions cut 1 base from V and 8 bases from J, with 14 bases between. The CDR3 coding sequence is TGTGCCTGGAGTGGGGTTCAGGGCGGCGAAAAACTGTTTTTT. Translated: CAWSGVQGGEKLFF.

This clone was counted a few times. This chain joins TRBV19 and TRBJ2-7; 8 positions match TRBD2. This CDR3 has 14 residues. Germline loops: CDR1 LNHDA, CDR2 SQIVND (reference sequence). With V trimmed by 7 bases and J by 4 bases, 9 bases remained unmatched. This CDR3 is CASTRVAGSYEQYF. CDR3 in DNA: TGTGCCAGTACGAGGGTAGCGGGATCGTACGAGCAGTACTTC.

V is TRBV6-6 and J is TRBJ1-6; 9 bases line up with TRBD1. Germline V gives CDR1 MNHNY, CDR2 SVGAGI (reference sequence). The junction had 9 bases not matched to a gene; V was cut back by 2 bases and J by 10 bases. The CDR3 extends over 16 amino acids. In DNA, the CDR3 is TGTGCCAGCAGTTACGGTACAGGGGGCGGGTCGTCACCCCTCCACTTT. It is translated as CASSYGTGGGSSPLHF.

The gene calls are TRBV6-6 and TRBJ1-2, with 8 bases matching TRBD1. V lost 4 bases, J lost 8 bases, and 15 bases stayed unmatched. The CDR3 is 16 amino acids. Per the germline V gene, CDR1 is MNHNY and CDR2 is SVGAGI (reference sequence). The CDR3 loop is CASSSPGDRPTMGYTF. Here the CDR3 DNA reads TGTGCCAGCAGTTCCCCTGGGGACAGGCCAACCATGGGCTACACCTTC.

This chain connects TRBV7-8 to TRBJ2-3; D gene ambiguous. Germline CDR1 and CDR2: SGHVS and FQNEAQ. V dropped 0 bases and J dropped 0 bases, with 4 bases sitting between them. CDR3 length equals 14 residues. This CDR3 is CASSLAASTDTQYF. Written as DNA, the CDR3 is TGTGCCAGCAGCTTAGCGGCTAGCACAGATACGCAGTATTTT.